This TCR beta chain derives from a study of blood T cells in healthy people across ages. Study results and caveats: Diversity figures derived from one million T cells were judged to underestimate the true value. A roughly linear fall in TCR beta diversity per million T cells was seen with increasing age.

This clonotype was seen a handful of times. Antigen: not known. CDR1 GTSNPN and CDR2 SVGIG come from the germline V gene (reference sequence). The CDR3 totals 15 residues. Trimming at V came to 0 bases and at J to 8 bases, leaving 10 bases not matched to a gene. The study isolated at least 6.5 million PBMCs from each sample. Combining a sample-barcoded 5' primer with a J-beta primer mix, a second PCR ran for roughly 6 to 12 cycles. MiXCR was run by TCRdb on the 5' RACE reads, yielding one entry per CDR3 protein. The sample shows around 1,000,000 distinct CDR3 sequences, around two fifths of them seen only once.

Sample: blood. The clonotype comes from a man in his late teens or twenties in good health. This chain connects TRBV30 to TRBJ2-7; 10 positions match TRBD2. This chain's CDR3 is CAWSVRRAGGPQQYF. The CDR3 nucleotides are TGTGCCTGGAGTGTACGAAGAGCGGGGGGGCCACAGCAGTACTTC.